A selection of T cell receptor beta chains follows, all from one sample in a study of blood T cell repertoires in COVID-19. Only in-frame clones appear in the TCRdb table, and some are missing; sequencing was by immunoSEQ multiplex PCR. Of roughly 670,000 clones in the sample, about 87% are singletons; the top ten hold under 0.3%. The sequencing sample was made of peripheral blood. The receptors come from a woman aged 18 to 35 with acute or convalescent COVID-19. CDR3s include the opening cysteine and the closing phenylalanine or tryptophan. A D gene is named only where the DNA matches it firmly. Expanded clones get a size class; other rows say once, few or many, or leave the size out.

>TRBJ2-7|TRBV19|TRBD1|once
TGTGCCAGTATGGGTCGAGGACAGGGATACTACGAGCAGTACTTC
CASMGRGQGYYEQYF
>TRBJ1-1|TRBV5-4|NA|NA
TGTGCCAGCAGCTTGGAGTCGCAGGATGAAGCTTTCTTT
CASSLESQDEAFF
>TRBJ2-1|TRBV14|NA|NA
TGTGCCAGCAGCCGCCAACAGGGTAGGTCCTACAATGAGCAGTTCTTC
CASSRQQGRSYNEQFF
>TRBJ1-2|TRBV19|TRBD1|NA
TGTGCCAGTAGTACCCTCGGACAGGGGGTTAACTATGGCTACACCTTC
CASSTLGQGVNYGYTF
>TRBJ1-2|TRBV30|NA|NA
TGTGCCTCCGGCGCCCTTAAGCGAACCTTC
CASGALKRTF
>TRBJ2-2|TRBV24-1|NA|NA
TGTGCCACCAGTGATTTTTGGGGGCGAGCAGTCACCGGGGAGCTGTTTTTT
CATSDFWGRAVTGELFF
>TRBJ2-7|TRBV6-5|NA|NA
TGTGCCAGCAGTCAGCTAGCGCCCAGCTCCTACGAGCAGTACTTC
CASSQLAPSSYEQYF
>TRBJ1-4|TRBV15|NA|NA
TGTGCCACCAGCGAGGGTCGACTCCCAGAAAAACTGTTTTTT
CATSEGRLPEKLFF
>TRBJ1-2|TRBV19|NA|NA
TGTGCCAGTAGTATGAGTAGCAACTATGGCTACACCTTC
CASSMSSNYGYTF
>TRBJ2-1|TRBV7-8|TRBD1|NA
TGTGCCAGCAGCTCCTACAGGGGAAATGAGCAGTTCTTC
CASSSYRGNEQFF
>TRBJ1-1|TRBV20-1|NA|NA
TGCAGTGCTAGAATTCGGGGGAGCGCTTTCTTT
CSARIRGSAFF
>TRBJ1-1|TRBV30|NA|NA
TGTGCCTGGTCGCCTGGGGGGGGAAACACTGAAGCTTTCTTT
CAWSPGGGNTEAFF
>TRBJ1-2|TRBV7-3|NA|NA
TGTGCCAGCAGCCAGGGTCCCGGGCATTATGGCTACACCTTC
CASSQGPGHYGYTF
>TRBJ1-3|TRBV7-6|NA|NA
TGTGCCAGCAGCCCGCCAACTCCTGGAAACACCATATATTTT
CASSPPTPGNTIYF
>TRBJ1-5|TRBV4-1|NA|NA
TGCGCCAGCAGCCAATACCAGGGGCAGGCTGGGCAGCCCCAGCATTTT
CASSQYQGQAGQPQHF
>TRBJ2-5|TRBV7-9|TRBD2|few
TGTGCCAGCAGCCAGGGACTAGCGGGGGCCGTAGAGACCCAGTACTTC
CASSQGLAGAVETQYF
>TRBJ2-4|TRBV5-1|TRBD1|NA
TGCGCCAGCAGCTTGGAGCCAGGGGGCGGCAAAAACATTCAGTACTTC
CASSLEPGGGKNIQYF
>TRBJ2-1|TRBV10-1|TRBD2|NA
TGCGCCAGCAGTGCCCAGACTAGCGAGGGTGAGCAGTTCTTC
CASSAQTSEGEQFF
>TRBJ1-5|TRBV30|NA|NA
TGTGCCTGGAATCGAGATAGCAATCAGCCCCAGCATTTT
CAWNRDSNQPQHF
>TRBJ2-7|TRBV3-1/TRBV3-2|TRBD1|NA
TGTGCCAGCGGCCCCGGGACAGGGAGTTACGAGCAGTACTTC
CASGPGTGSYEQYF
>TRBJ2-7|TRBV24-1|TRBD1|NA
TGTGCCACCAGTGTCCGACAGGGGGTATTGCCATACGAGCAGTACTTC
CATSVRQGVLPYEQYF
>TRBJ1-2|TRBV5-1|TRBD1|NA
TGCGCCAGCAGCTTGGTGTACAGGGGTGACGGCTACACCTTC
CASSLVYRGDGYTF
>TRBJ1-5|TRBV5-5|TRBD1|NA
TGTGCCAGCAGCTCCACAGGGGGGCAGCCCCAGCATTTT
CASSSTGGQPQHF
>TRBJ1-1|TRBV7-9|TRBD1|few
TGTGCCAGCAACGATATTGACAGGGCCACTGAAGCTTTCTTT
CASNDIDRATEAFF
>TRBJ2-7|TRBV30|TRBD1|NA
TGTGCCTGGAGCCTGGACAGGGCGTACGAGCAGTACTTC
CAWSLDRAYEQYF
>TRBJ1-1|TRBV5-1|NA|NA
TGCGCCAGCAGCGCGGGGGGCGACAGACGAGAGAGGACTGAAGCTTTCTTT
CASSAGGDRRERTEAFF
>TRBJ1-2|TRBV9|TRBD1|NA
TGTGCCAGCAGCGTCTTGGGCCAGGGGGCCGGGGGTAGAGGCTACACCTTC
CASSVLGQGAGGRGYTF
>TRBJ2-3|TRBV13|NA|NA
TGTGCCAGCAGCTTAGATGAGGGAGATACGCAGTATTTT
CASSLDEGDTQYF
>TRBJ2-3|TRBV15|NA|NA
TGTGCCACCAGCAGAGCTCGAGGGCTGACAGATACGCAGTATTTT
CATSRARGLTDTQYF
>TRBJ2-7|TRBV5-1|TRBD2|NA
TGCGCCAGCAGCTTAACGGGGGGGATGTACGAGCAGTACTTC
CASSLTGGMYEQYF
>TRBJ1-2|TRBV6-1|NA|NA
TGTGCCAGCAGTGAAGGAAGACTACCCAACTATGGCTACACCTTC
CASSEGRLPNYGYTF
>TRBJ1-2|TRBV27|TRBD1|NA
TGTGCCAGCAGTTTATCAGGGGGCGGAACTGCTAACTATGGCTACACCTTC
CASSLSGGGTANYGYTF
>TRBJ2-1|TRBV7-9|NA|NA
TGTGCCAGCAGCTTTCTGACCCTAGATGAGCAGTTCTTC
CASSFLTLDEQFF
>TRBJ1-5|TRBV4-2|TRBD1|once
TGTGCCAGCAGCCAAGGCGGGACAGCCGATCAGCCCCAGCATTTT
CASSQGGTADQPQHF
>TRBJ1-1|TRBV29-1|NA|NA
TGCAGCGTTGTTACGGTGACTATGAACACTGAAGCTTTCTTT
CSVVTVTMNTEAFF
>TRBJ1-2|TRBV12-5|NA|NA
TGTGCTAGTGGTTTGGTAATTGGGGTAGGAGGTGCCTATGGCTACACCTTC
CASGLVIGVGGAYGYTF
>TRBJ2-5|TRBV6-5|NA|NA
TGTGCCAGCAGTTGGGCAGAGACCCAGTACTTC
CASSWAETQYF
>TRBJ2-7|TRBV19|NA|once
TGTGCCAGTATGGCCCCGGGGAGTGCCTACGAGCAGTACTTC
CASMAPGSAYEQYF
>TRBJ1-5|TRBV5-1|NA|NA
TGCGCCAGCAGCTTGCTCCCCAATCAGCCCCAGCATTTT
CASSLLPNQPQHF
>TRBJ2-2|TRBV3-1/TRBV3-2|NA|NA
TGTGCCAGCAGCCAGGTTTGGGGCGCGGACACCGGGGAGCTGTTTTTT
CASSQVWGADTGELFF
>TRBJ1-4|TRBV5-1|TRBD1|NA
TGCGCCAGCAGCTTCAGTAAAGGGGGCGCGGATGAAAAACTGTTTTTT
CASSFSKGGADEKLFF
>TRBJ1-1|TRBV19|NA|NA
TGTGCCAGTAGTATGGGGCGGACTGAAGCTTTCTTT
CASSMGRTEAFF
>TRBJ1-2|TRBV5-1|NA|once
TGCGCCAGCAGCTTGCAAACTAACTATGGCTACACCTTC
CASSLQTNYGYTF
>TRBJ1-2|TRBV5-5|NA|few
TGTGCCAGCAGCTTGGCGGGACATACCAACTATGGCTACACCTTC
CASSLAGHTNYGYTF
>TRBJ1-2|TRBV12-5|TRBD1|NA
TGTGCTAGTGGTTTCGGTCAGGGGGCGCGTGCCTATGGCTACACCTTC
CASGFGQGARAYGYTF
>TRBJ2-3|TRBV6-2/TRBV6-3|TRBD2|once
TGTGCCAGCAGCGCAACGACTAGCAGGCAGTATTTT
CASSATTSRQYF
>TRBJ1-1|TRBV7-9|NA|NA
TGTGCCAGCAGCGAGGGGACTGAGAACACTGAAGCTTTCTTT
CASSEGTENTEAFF
>TRBJ2-3|TRBV9|TRBD2|NA
TGTGCCAGCAGCGTAGAACTAGCGGGAGCAACAGATACGCAGTATTTT
CASSVELAGATDTQYF
>TRBJ2-1|TRBV11-2|NA|NA
TGTGCCAGCAGCTTAGCAGGTAATGAGCAGTTCTTC
CASSLAGNEQFF
>TRBJ1-2|TRBV30|NA|NA
TGTGCCTGGAGTGTACCCCCAGGCAGGGACTACACCTTC
CAWSVPPGRDYTF
>TRBJ1-2|TRBV9|NA|NA
TGTGCCAGCTTTACCAAGACTTATGGCTACACCTTC
CASFTKTYGYTF
>TRBJ2-2|TRBV7-7|TRBD1|NA
TGTGCCAGCAGCCCGGACAGGGCCGGCACCGGGGAGCTGTTTTTT
CASSPDRAGTGELFF
>TRBJ2-7|TRBV19|NA|NA
TGTGCCAGTAGTATAGAAGGCGCCAGGGCTTCCCACGAGCAGTACTTC
CASSIEGARASHEQYF
>TRBJ1-6|TRBV5-4|NA|once
TGTGCCAGCAGGCGGGCGGGGTCGGGGCCTGTTAATTCACCCCTCCACTTT
CASRRAGSGPVNSPLHF